This T cell receptor (beta chain) comes out of a study of CD8 T cells in Susac syndrome. The CDR3 is 13 residues long. The ends were cut back, 1 base at V and 4 bases at J, with 4 bases in the middle. Germline assignment: CDR1 SNHLY and CDR2 FYNNEI. An input of roughly 0.5 to 1 ug of RNA was subjected to reverse transcription using random hexamers. Each CDR3 protein is one row after TCRdb ran MiXCR on the immunoSEQ multiplex PCR reads. The repertoire holds more than 100,000 distinct CDR3 sequences, 90% to 95% seen once, with more than 0.095% in the top ten. This TCR came from a human donor in good health. The chain combines TRBV2 with TRBJ2-2; D gene ambiguous. Specimen: CD4+ T cells from PBMCs. The chain's CDR3 is CASSEDITGELFF. In DNA, the CDR3 is TGTGCCAGCAGTGAAGACATCACCGGGGAGCTGTTTTTT.